This T cell receptor (beta chain) derives from a study of patients and donors after allogeneic stem cell transplantation. Using its own MiXCR run on the RT-PCR reads, TCRdb lists one record per CDR3 protein. The sample contains around 200,000 distinct CDR3 sequences, around two fifths of which appear only once. V was clipped by 0 bases and J by 0 bases; unmatched bases: 3. Germline V lookup: CDR1 DFQATT, CDR2 SNEGSKA (reference sequence). This CDR3 contains 15 residues. The clonotype was recovered from a human donor who was either an allogeneic HSCT recipient or a stem cell or donor lymphocyte infusion donor (not recorded which). It is not recorded whose cells these are; they may come from a transplant donor. Sequenced input: blood, either unsorted or a sorted T cell fraction (not recorded which). The rearrangement uses TRBV20-1 and TRBJ1-1, with TRBD1 matching over 8 bases. Here the CDR3 DNA reads TGCAGTGCTAGAGACCCGGGACAGGTGAACACTGAAGCTTTCTTT. Protein: CSARDPGQVNTEAFF.